This TCR beta chain was sequenced in a study of T cell repertoires in cytomegalovirus infection. Across the whole study: TCR beta signatures that were public indicated CMV infection and matching HLA type. Whole-study results and caveats: CMV carriers having the relevant HLA were flagged by cumulative public TCR beta family frequency. Predominance within the ex vivo response was attributable to HLA-C-restricted CMV-specific TCR beta clonotypes.

This clonotype was picked up many times. Antigen specificity is unknown. TCRdb analysed the reads with MiXCR anew, one entry per CDR3 protein. The top ten hold about 6.3% of the sample, which has about 210,000 distinct CDR3 sequences, 5% to 8.5% seen once. Germline V gene sequence: CDR1 MNHNY, CDR2 SVGAGI (reference sequence). This CDR3 has 16 residues. Trimming took 0 bases from V and 3 from J, leaving 11 bases between them. This TCR came from a human donor in good health (CMV status not recorded). Some clones in this sample may be carry-over from other donors' samples. This chain uses TRBV6-6 with TRBJ1-4; TRBD1 is a possible D gene (5 bases). Specimen: PBMCs. In DNA, the CDR3 is TGTGCCAGCAGTTACTCGATCGGGGGAGCTAATGAAAAACTGTTTTTT. Translation gives CASSYSIGGANEKLFF.